This T cell receptor (beta chain) is drawn from a study of identical twins. Regarding the study as a whole: With beta out-of-frame sequences, excess sharing by twins was weaker.

The cDNA had a unique molecular identifier and a template-switch universal primer site. TCRdb re-analysed the 5' RACE reads in MiXCR, keeping a single row per CDR3 protein. The table includes some 240,000 distinct CDR3 sequences, roughly a tenth detected once. This clonotype was counted many times. What it recognizes is unknown. This CDR3 has 14 amino acids. Germline V gene data show CDR1 as SNHLY and CDR2 as FYNNEI. The ends lost 3 bases at V and 0 bases at J; junction bases unmatched: 2. This receptor was identified in a man in his forties or fifties in good health. Sequenced input: memory T cells sorted from blood. The chain has TRBV2 and TRBJ2-7; TRBD2 agrees at 7 bases. DNA of the CDR3: TGTGCCAGCAGTGACGGCGGGGGCTCCTACGAGCAGTACTTC. It is translated as CASSDGGGSYEQYF. Looking up the rest from reference TRBV2 and TRBJ2-7 gives the full variable domain: EPEVTQTPSHQVTQMGQEVILRCVPISNHLYFYWYRQILGQKVEFLVSFYNNEISEKSEIFDDQFSVERPDGSNFTLKIRSTKLEDSAMYFCASSDGGGSYEQYFGPGTRLTVT.